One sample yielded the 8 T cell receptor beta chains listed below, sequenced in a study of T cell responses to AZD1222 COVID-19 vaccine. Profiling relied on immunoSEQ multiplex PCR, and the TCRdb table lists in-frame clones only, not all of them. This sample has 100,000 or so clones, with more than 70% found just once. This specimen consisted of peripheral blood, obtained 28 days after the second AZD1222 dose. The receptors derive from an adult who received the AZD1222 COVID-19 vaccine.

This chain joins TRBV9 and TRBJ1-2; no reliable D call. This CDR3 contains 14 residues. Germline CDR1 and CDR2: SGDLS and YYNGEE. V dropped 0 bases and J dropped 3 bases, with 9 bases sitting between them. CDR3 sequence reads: CASSVAGYDYGYTF. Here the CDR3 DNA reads TGTGCCAGCAGCGTAGCCGGCTACGACTATGGCTACACCTTC.

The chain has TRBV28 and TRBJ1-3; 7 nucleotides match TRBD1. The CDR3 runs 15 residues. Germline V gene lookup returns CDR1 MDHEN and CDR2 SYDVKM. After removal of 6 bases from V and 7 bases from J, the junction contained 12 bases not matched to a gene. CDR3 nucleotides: TGTGCCAGCAGCTCCCCCAGGGGGTGGGGGAACACCATATATTTT. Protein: CASSSPRGWGNTIYF.

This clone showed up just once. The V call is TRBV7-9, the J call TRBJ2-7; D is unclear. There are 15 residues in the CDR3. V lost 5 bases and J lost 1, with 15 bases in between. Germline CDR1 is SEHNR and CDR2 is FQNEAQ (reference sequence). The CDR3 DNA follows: TGTGCCAGCAGCCCCGAGGCCCCCTATTCCTACGAGCAGTACTTC. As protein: CASSPEAPYSYEQYF.

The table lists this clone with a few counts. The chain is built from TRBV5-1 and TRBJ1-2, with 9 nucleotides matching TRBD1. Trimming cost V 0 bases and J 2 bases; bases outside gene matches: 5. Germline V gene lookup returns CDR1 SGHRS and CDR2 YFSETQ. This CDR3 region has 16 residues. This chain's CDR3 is CASSLVGDRVNYGYTF. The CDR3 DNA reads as TGCGCCAGCAGCTTGGTGGGGGACAGGGTCAACTATGGCTACACCTTC. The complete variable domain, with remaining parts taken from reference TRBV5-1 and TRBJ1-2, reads KAGVTQTPRYLIKTRGQQVTLSCSPISGHRSVSWYQQTPGQGLQFLFEYFSETQRNKGNFPGRFSGRQFSNSRSEMNVSTLELGDSALYLCASSLVGDRVNYGYTFGSGTRLTVV.

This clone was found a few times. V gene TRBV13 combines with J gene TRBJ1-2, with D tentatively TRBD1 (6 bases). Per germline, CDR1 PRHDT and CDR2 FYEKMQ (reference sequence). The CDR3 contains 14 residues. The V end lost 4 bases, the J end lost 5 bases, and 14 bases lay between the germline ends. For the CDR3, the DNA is TGTGCCAGCAGCTCCCCGACAGGAGGATATGGCTACACCTTC. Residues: CASSSPTGGYGYTF.

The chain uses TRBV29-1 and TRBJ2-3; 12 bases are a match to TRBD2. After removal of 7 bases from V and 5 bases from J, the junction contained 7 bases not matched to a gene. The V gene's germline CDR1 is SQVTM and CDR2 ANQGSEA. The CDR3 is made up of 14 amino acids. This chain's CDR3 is CSAASGGVVDTQYF. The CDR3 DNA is TGCAGCGCCGCTAGCGGGGGGGTTGTAGATACGCAGTATTTT.

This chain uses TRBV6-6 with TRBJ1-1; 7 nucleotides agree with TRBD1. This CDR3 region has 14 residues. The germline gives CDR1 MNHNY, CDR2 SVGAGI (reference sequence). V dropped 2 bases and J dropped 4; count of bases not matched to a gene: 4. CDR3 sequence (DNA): TGTGCCAGCAGTTACGAGGGGGCCAGCACTGAAGCTTTCTTT. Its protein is CASSYEGASTEAFF.

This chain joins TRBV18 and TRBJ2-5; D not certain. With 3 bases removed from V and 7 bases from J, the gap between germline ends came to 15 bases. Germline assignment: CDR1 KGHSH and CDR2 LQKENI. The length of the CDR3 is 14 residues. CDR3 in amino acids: CASSPYYRDGTQYF. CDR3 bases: TGTGCCAGCTCACCTTACTATAGGGATGGGACCCAGTACTTC.